Detailed here is one T cell receptor beta chain. Antigen specificity is unknown. This sample stems from a study of a mutant IDH1 vaccine in newly diagnosed glioma. CDR3 length: 11 amino acids. Trimming left V 6 bases short and J 3 bases short, with 8 bases between. Per germline, CDR1 SQVTM and CDR2 ANQGSEA. Clones were read by immunoSEQ multiplex PCR, and TCRdb kept only the in-frame ones, dropping some. Counted here are over 30,000 clones, approximately 53% occurring once; the ten biggest clones make up 8% to 13%. Time point described: week 5, during vaccination. Vaccination comprised doses that each held 300 ug of mutant IDH1 20-mer peptide, plus topical imiquimod.

Sequences were derived from PBMCs, sampled from a glioma patient whose treatment included an IDH1 peptide vaccine. This TCR was sampled from a woman in her late teens or twenties with glioma. This sequence joins TRBV29-1 and TRBJ2-5; D unresolved. The CDR3 region is CSVVPEETQYF. DNA for the CDR3: TGCAGCGTGGTCCCGGAAGAGACCCAGTACTTC.